This T cell receptor (beta chain) was captured in a study of blood T cell repertoires in COVID-19. Looking at the study overall: The United States, Italy and Spain were the sources of the acute and convalescent COVID-19 samples. T cells, B-cell-depleted T cells, or PBMCs supplied cDNA or gDNA.

The germline V gene encodes CDR1 PRHDT and CDR2 FYEKMQ (reference sequence). CDR3 length: 14 amino acids. The germline V and J ends were trimmed by 0 bases and 4 bases, with 7 bases remaining between them. Seattle patients were enrolled during active infection and followed longitudinally. Original analysis: Estimated nucleated cell counts came from reference gene primer amplification. The protocol was immunoSEQ multiplex PCR, while the TCRdb copy is restricted to in-frame clones and leaves out a portion. V and J calls and clone size are as listed in that table; D and trimming were resolved from the DNA. The table records 300,000 to 350,000 clones, about 93% of them present only once.

The sequenced sample was peripheral blood. This rearrangement joins TRBV13 to TRBJ1-5; TRBD1 is a possible D gene (5 bases). The TCR sequence derives from a woman in her 30s with COVID-19, enrolled during active disease. The CDR3: CASSLGQGNQPQHF. As DNA, the CDR3 is TGTGCCAGCAGCTTAGGGCAGGGTAATCAGCCCCAGCATTTT.